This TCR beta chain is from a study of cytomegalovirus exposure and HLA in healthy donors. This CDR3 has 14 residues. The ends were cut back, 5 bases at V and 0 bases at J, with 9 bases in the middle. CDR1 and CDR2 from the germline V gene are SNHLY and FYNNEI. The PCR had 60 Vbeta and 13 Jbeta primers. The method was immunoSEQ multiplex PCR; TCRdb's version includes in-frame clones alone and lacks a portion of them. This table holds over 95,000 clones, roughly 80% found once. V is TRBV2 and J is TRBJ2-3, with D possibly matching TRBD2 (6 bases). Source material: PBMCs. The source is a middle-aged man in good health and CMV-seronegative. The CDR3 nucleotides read TGTGCCAGCAGTCTAGCGATTAGCACAGATACGCAGTATTTT. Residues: CASSLAISTDTQYF.